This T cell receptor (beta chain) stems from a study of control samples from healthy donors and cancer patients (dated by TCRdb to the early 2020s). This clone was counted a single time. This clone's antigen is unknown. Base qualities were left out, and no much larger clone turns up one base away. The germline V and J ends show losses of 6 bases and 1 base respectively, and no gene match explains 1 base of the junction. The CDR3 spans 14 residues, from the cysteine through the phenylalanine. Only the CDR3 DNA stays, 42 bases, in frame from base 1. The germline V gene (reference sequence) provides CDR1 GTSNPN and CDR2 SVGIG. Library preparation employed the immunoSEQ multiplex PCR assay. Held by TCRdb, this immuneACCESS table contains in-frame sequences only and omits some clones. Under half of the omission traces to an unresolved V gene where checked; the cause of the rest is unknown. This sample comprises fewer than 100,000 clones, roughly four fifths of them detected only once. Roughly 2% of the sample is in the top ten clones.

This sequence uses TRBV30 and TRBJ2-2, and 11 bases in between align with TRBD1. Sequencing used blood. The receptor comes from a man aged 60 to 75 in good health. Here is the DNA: TGTGCCTGCGGGACAGGGGGGAACACCGGGGAGCTGTTTTTT. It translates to CACGTGGNTGELFF.